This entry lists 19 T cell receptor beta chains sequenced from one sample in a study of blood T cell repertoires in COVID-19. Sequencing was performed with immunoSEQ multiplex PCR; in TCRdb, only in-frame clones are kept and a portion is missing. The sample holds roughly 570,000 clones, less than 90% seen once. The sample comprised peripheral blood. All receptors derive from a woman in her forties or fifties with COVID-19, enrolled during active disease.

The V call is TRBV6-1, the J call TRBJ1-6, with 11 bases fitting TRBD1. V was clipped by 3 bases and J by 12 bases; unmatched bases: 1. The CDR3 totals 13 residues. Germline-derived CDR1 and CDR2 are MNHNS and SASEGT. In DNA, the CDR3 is TGTGCCAGCAGTGAGGACAGGGGGCAACCCCTCCACTTT. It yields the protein CASSEDRGQPLHF.

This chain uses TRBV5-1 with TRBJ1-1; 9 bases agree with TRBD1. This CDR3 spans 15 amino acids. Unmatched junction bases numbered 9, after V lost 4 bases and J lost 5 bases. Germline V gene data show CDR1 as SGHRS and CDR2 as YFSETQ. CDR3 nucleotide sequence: TGCGCCAGCAGCCCCTCGACAGGGGGAGGGACTGAAGCTTTCTTT. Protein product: CASSPSTGGGTEAFF.

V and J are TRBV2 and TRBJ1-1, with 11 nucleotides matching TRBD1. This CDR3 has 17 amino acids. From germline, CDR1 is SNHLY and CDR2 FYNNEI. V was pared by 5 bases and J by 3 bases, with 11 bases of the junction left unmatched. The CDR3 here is CASSLGGWTGGYTEAFF. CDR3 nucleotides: TGTGCCAGCAGTCTGGGGGGCTGGACAGGGGGCTACACTGAAGCTTTCTTT. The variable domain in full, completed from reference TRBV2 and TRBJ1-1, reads EPEVTQTPSHQVTQMGQEVILRCVPISNHLYFYWYRQILGQKVEFLVSFYNNEISEKSEIFDDQFSVERPDGSNFTLKIRSTKLEDSAMYFCASSLGGWTGGYTEAFFGQGTRLTVV.

CDR3 sequence (DNA): TGCAGTGCTAGTATAAGGGGCTCGGAAAAACTGTTTTTT. Translation: CSASIRGSEKLFF. The chain has TRBV20-1 and TRBJ1-4; weak D call: TRBD1 (5 bases). Germline CDR1 reads DFQATT; CDR2 reads SNEGSKA (reference sequence). The CDR3 totals 13 residues. The V end was cut by 3 bases, the J end by 8 bases, with 13 bases between.

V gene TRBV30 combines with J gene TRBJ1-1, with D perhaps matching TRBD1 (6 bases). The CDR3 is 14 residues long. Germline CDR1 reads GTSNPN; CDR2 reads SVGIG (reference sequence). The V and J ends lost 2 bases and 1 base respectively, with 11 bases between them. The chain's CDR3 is CAWSISTGNTEAFF. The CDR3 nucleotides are TGTGCCTGGAGTATTTCGACAGGGAACACTGAAGCTTTCTTT.

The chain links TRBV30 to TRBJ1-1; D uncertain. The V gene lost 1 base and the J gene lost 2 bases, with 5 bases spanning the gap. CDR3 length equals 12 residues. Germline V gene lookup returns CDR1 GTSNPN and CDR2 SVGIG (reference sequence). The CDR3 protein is CAWSGSNTEAFF. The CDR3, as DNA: TGTGCCTGGAGTGGCAGTAACACTGAAGCTTTCTTT.

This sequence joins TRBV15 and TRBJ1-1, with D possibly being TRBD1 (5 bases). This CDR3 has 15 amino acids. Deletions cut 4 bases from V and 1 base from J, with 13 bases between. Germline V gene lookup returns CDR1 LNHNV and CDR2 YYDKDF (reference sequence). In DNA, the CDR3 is TGTGCCACCAGCAAACAAGACAGACCGAACACTGAAGCTTTCTTT. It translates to CATSKQDRPNTEAFF.

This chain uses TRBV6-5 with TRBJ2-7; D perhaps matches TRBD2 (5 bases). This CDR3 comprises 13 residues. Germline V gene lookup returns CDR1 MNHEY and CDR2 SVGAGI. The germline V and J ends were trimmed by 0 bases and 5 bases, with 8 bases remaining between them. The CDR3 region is CASSYSRADEQYF. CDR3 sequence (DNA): TGTGCCAGCAGTTACTCGAGGGCTGACGAGCAGTACTTC.

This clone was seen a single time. This CDR3 is CASSQRGRGDAKNIQYF. The DNA for the CDR3 is TGCGCCAGCAGTCAAAGGGGAAGGGGCGACGCAAAAAACATTCAGTACTTC. The chain carries TRBV4-1 and TRBJ2-4; TRBD1 is a possible D gene (5 bases). V dropped 6 bases and J dropped 4 bases, with 22 bases sitting between them. CDR1 and CDR2 from the germline V gene are MGHRA and YSYEKL. The CDR3 consists of 17 residues.

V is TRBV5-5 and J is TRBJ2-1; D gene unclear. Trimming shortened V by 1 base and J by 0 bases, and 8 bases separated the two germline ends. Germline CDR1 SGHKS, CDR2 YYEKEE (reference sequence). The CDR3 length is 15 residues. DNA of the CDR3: TGTGCCAGCAGCTTGCCGCTCGGCTCCTACAATGAGCAGTTCTTC. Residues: CASSLPLGSYNEQFF.

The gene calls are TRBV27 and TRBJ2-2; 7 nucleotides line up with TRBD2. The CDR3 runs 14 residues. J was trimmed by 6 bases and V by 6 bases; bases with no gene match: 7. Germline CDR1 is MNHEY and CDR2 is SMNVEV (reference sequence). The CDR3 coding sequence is TGTGCCAGCAGCCCTTTCGGACTAGCCGGGGAGCTGTTTTTT. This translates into CASSPFGLAGELFF.

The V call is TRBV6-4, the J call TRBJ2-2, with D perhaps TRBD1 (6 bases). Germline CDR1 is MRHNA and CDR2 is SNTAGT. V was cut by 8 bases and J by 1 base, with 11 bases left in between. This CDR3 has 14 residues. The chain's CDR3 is CASRTVWNTGELFF. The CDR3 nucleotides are TGTGCCAGCCGGACAGTTTGGAACACCGGGGAGCTGTTTTTT.

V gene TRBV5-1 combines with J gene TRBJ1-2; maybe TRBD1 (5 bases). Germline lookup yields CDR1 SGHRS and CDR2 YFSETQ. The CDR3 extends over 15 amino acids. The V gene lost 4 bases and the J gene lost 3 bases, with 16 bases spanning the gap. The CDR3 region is CASSTVGTPDYGYTF. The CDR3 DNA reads TGCGCCAGCAGCACGGTCGGGACTCCAGACTATGGCTACACCTTC.

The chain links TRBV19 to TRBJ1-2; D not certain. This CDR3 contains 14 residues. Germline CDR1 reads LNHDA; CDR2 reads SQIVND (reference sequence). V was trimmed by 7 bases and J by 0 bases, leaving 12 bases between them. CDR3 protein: CASNDRGANYGYTF. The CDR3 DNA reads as TGTGCCAGTAACGACCGGGGAGCTAACTATGGCTACACCTTC.

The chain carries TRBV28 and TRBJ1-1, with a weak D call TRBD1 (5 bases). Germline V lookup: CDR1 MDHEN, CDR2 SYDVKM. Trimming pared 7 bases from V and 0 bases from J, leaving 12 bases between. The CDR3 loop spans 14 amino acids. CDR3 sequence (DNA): TGTGCCAGCAAATCCTTCAGGGTGAACACTGAAGCTTTCTTT. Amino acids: CASKSFRVNTEAFF.

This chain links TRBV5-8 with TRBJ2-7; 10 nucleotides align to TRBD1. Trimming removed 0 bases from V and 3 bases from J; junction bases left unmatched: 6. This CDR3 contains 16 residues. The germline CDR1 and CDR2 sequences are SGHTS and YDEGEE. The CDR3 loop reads CASSLAYGTGDYEQYF. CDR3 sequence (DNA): TGTGCCAGCAGCTTGGCCTACGGGACAGGGGACTACGAGCAGTACTTC.

CDR3 sequence reads: CASSFSLAGGIYNEQFF. The CDR3 bases are TGTGCCAGCAGCTTCTCCCTAGCGGGGGGCATCTACAATGAGCAGTTCTTC. The chain recombines TRBV9 with TRBJ2-1, with 11 bases identical to TRBD2. Germline CDR1 and CDR2: SGDLS and YYNGEE. This CDR3 comprises 17 residues. V shed 4 bases, J shed 3 bases, and the junction held 9 bases outside the gene matches. The full variable domain, completed using reference TRBV9 and TRBJ2-1, is DSGVTQTPKHLITATGQRVTLRCSPRSGDLSVYWYQQSLDQGLQFLIQYYNGEERAKGNILERFSAQQFPDLHSELNLSSLELGDSALYFCASSFSLAGGIYNEQFFGPGTRLTVL.

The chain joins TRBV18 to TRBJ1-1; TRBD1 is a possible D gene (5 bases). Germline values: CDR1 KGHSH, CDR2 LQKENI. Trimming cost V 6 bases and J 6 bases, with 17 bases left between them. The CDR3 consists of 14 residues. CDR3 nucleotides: TGTGCCAGCTCCCTCCAGGGATCGGTGGCTGAAGCTTTCTTT. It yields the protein CASSLQGSVAEAFF.

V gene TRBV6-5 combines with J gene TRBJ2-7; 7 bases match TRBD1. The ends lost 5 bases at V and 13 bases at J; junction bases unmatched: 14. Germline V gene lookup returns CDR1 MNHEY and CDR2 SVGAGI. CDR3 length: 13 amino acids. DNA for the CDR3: TGTGCCAGCAGTCCCCACCTGATCCAGGGGGATTACTTC. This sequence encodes CASSPHLIQGDYF.